This T cell receptor beta chain was captured in a study of OX40 agonist ivuxolimab in advanced cancers. Across the study: An anti-OX40 (CD134) antibody with agonistic activity, ivuxolimab, was administered to patients.

This clone was detected only once. Its specificity is not known. Findings and limits, study-wide: More expanded clones were seen, on average, in CD8+ T cells than in CD4+.

Blood sampling was done at baseline, cycle 4 day 1, and cycle 7 day 1. The protocol was immunoSEQ multiplex PCR, while the TCRdb copy is restricted to in-frame clones and leaves out a portion. The table has about 46,000 clones, approximately 90% seen once. Trimming pared 0 bases from V and 5 bases from J, leaving 13 bases between. Germline-derived CDR1 and CDR2 are SGHDN and FVKESK. This CDR3 region has 15 residues. The rearrangement links TRBV14 to TRBJ1-1, with D hard to call. Sequences were derived from CD4+ or CD8+ T cells sorted from blood, sampled in a trial of the OX40 agonist ivuxolimab. The sequence was obtained from an adult with an advanced solid tumor such as melanoma, head and neck, liver or kidney cancer. CDR3 amino acids: CASSQDSIGLTEAFF. The DNA for the CDR3 is TGTGCCAGCAGCCAAGATTCAATCGGGTTGACTGAAGCTTTCTTT.